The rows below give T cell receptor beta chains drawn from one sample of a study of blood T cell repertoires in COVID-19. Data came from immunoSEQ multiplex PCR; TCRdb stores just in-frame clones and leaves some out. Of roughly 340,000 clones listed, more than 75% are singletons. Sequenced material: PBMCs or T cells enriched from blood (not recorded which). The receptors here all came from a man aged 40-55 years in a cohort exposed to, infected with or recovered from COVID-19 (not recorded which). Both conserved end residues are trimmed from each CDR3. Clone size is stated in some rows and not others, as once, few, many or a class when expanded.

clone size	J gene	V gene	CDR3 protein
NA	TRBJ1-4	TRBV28	ASSIWRTNEKLF
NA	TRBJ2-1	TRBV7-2	ASSPWTSGTYNEQF
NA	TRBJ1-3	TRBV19	ASSPGTSGNTIY
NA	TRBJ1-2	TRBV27	ASSLGRRDYGYT
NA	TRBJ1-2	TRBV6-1	ASSEPGIGYT
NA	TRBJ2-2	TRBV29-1	SVKGLNTGELF
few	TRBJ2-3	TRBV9	ASSARAGGGTDTQY
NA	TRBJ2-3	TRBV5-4	ASRPREPSTDTQY
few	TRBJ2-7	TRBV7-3	ASSRQGSDEQY
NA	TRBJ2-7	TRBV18	ASSHSGTSLTYEQY
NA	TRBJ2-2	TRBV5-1	ASRTGEIGELF
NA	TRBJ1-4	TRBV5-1	ASSLVAGQNEKLF
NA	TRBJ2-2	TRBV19	ASSILAGVVGELF
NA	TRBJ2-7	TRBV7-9	ASSLSSGVYEQY
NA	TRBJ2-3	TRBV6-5	ASSYEGSGTDTQY
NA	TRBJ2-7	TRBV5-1	ASSLDATLAYEQY
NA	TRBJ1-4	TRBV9	ASSTTGDSNEKLF
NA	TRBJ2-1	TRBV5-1	ASSFVGRETEQF
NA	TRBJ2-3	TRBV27	ASSSYGATDTQY
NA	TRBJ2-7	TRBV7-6	ASSPSWQGYEQY
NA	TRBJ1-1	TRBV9	ASSEGTGWEATEAF
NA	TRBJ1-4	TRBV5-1	ASSLTLPREGEKLF
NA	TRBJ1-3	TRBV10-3	AISERVGTSGNTIY
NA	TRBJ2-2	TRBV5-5	ASSLVGTNTGELF
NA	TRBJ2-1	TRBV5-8	ASSLGGSSDEQF
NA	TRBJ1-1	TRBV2	ASSQQGMNTEAF
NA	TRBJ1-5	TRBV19	ASSIAQGAYQPQH
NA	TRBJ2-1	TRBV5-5	ASSQTSGVYNEQF
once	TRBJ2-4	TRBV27	ASRYTRGGNIQY
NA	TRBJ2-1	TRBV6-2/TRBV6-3	ASSYVGGASEQF
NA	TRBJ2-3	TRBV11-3	ASSLGIAASTDTQY
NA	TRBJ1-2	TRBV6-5	ASSPTGRPDGYT
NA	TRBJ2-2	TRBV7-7	ATAPGQGYTGELF
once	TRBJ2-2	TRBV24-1	ATSDSSDGELF
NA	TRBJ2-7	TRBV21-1	ASSRDRWSPICIYEQY
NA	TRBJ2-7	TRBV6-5	ASVLIAGLYEQY
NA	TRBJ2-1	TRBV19	ASSNWGLADYNEQF
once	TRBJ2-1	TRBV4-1	ASSQEGWGGEQF
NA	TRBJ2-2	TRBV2	ATKSGSGTGELF
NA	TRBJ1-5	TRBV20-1	SASGRVGIYSNQPQH
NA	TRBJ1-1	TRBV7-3	ASSLSRQGNTEAF
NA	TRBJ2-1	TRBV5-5	ASSWGLAGVKKLVNEQF
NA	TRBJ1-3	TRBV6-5	ASSLDRAGGNTIY
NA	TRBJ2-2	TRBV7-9	ASSPRTSGFTGELF
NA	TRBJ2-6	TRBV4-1	ASSQGSGVSGANVLT
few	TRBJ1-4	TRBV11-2	ASSPTGATNEKLF
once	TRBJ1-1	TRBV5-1	ASSLAVTNTEAF
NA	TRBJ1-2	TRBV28	ASSLSRQGHGYT
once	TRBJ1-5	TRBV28	ASSGRGAGGSQPQH
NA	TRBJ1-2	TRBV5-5	ASSFSGDNYGYT